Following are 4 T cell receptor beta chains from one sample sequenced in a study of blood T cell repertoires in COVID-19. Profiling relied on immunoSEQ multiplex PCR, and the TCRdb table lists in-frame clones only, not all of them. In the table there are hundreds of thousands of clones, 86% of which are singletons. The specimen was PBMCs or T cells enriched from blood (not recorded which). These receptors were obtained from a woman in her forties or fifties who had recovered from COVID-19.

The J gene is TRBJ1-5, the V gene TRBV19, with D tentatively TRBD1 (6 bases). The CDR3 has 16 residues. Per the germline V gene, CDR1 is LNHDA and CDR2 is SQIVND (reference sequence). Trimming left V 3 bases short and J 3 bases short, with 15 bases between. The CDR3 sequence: CASSIGTGMANQPQHF. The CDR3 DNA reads TGTGCCAGTAGTATTGGAACAGGGATGGCCAATCAGCCCCAGCATTTT.

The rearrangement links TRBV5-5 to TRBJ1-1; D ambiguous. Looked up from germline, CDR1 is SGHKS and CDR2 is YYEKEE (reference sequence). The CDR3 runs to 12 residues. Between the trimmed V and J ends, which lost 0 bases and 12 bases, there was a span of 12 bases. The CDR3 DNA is TGTGCCAGCAGCTTGGGGACTGCCTTTACTTTCTTT. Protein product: CASSLGTAFTFF. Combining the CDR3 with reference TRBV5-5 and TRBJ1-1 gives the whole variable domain DAGVTQSPTHLIKTRGQQVTLRCSPISGHKSVSWYQQVLGQGPQFIFQYYEKEERGRGNFPDRFSARQFPNYSSELNVNALLLGDSALYLCASSLGTAFTFFGQGTRLTVV.

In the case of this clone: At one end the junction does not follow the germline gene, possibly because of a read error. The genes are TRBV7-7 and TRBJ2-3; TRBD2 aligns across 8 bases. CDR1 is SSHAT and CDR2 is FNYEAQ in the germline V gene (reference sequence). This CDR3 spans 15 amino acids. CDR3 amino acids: CASSQIAGHTDTQYF. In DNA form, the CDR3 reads TGTGCTAGCAGCCAGATAGCGGGGCACACAGATACGCAGTATTTT. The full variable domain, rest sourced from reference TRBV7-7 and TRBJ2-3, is GAGVSQSPRYKVTKRGQDVTLRCDPISSHATLYWYQQALGQGPEFLTYFNYEAQPDKSGLPSDRFSAERPEGSISTLTIQRTEQRDSAMYRCASSQIAGHTDTQYFGPGTRLTVL.

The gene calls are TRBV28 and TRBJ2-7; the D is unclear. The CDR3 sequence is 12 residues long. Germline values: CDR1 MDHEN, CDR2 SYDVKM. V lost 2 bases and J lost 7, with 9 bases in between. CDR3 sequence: CASSLIFREQYF. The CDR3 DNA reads TGTGCCAGCAGTTTAATTTTCCGGGAGCAGTACTTC.